This T cell receptor (beta chain) was sequenced in a study of T cell repertoires in aging, cancer and after chemotherapy. The wider study: The full dataset contained around 10 million TCR reads. Study-wide results and limits: In cancer patients, declining TCR diversity with age involved lost richness and lost evenness. Median generation probability rose over the chemotherapy interval in each cancer cohort, suggesting rebound thymic output.

The template was genomic DNA from peripheral blood, not RNA. With respect to this clonotype: Its cognate antigen is unknown.

TRB rearrangements spanning V, D and J were amplified using mixed TRB-A/B primers. MiXCR, run by TCRdb on the multiplex PCR reads, gives a single entry per CDR3 protein. Seen here are about 9,800 distinct CDR3 sequences, less than 45% observed once, and the top ten hold roughly a tenth. CDR3 length: 15 residues. J was trimmed by 8 bases and V by 1 base; bases with no gene match: 9. Looked up from germline, CDR1 is DFQATT and CDR2 is SNEGSKA (reference sequence). This chain uses TRBV20-1 with TRBJ1-5; 9 bases agree with TRBD1. Sequencing input: blood. The TCR originated in a human donor in good health. The CDR3: CSARAYRGPGEPQHF. The CDR3 coding sequence is TGCAGTGCTAGAGCATACAGGGGGCCGGGGGAGCCCCAGCATTTT.